This is a list of T cell receptor beta chains from one sample in a study of T cell responses to AZD1222 COVID-19 vaccine. Only in-frame clones appear in the TCRdb table, and some are missing; sequencing was by immunoSEQ multiplex PCR. The data contain 95,000 to 100,000 clones, about nine tenths of them seen just once; the ten biggest clones take up roughly 1.7%. The sequencing used peripheral blood, collected on day 0 of AZD1222 vaccination. These receptors were taken from an adult in good health. The CDR3 runs from the conserved cysteine through the conserved F or W. A D gene is named only where the DNA matches it firmly. The size of a clone is reported for some rows only, either as once, few or many, or as a class for expanded clones.

abundance: once; d_gene: TRBD1; j_gene: TRBJ2-7; v_gene: TRBV6-4; CDR3nt: TGTGCCAGCAGTGACTCGACAGGGGTGGATTTAAAGATGCACGAGCAGTACTTC; CDR3aa: CASSDSTGVDLKMHEQYF
abundance: -; d_gene: TRBD1; j_gene: TRBJ1-2; v_gene: TRBV4-3; CDR3nt: TGCGCCAGCAGCCGACAAGGACAGGACTTCTATGGCTACACCTTC; CDR3aa: CASSRQGQDFYGYTF
abundance: once; d_gene: -; j_gene: TRBJ1-4; v_gene: TRBV20-1; CDR3nt: TGCAGTGCTAGTTCCTTGGGGGAAGGGACTAATGAAAAACTGTTTTTT; CDR3aa: CSASSLGEGTNEKLFF
abundance: -; d_gene: TRBD2; j_gene: TRBJ2-7; v_gene: TRBV3-1/TRBV3-2; CDR3nt: TGTGCCAGCAGCCTCCCTGGGGGGGGAAGGAACGAGCAGTACTTC; CDR3aa: CASSLPGGGRNEQYF
abundance: -; d_gene: TRBD1; j_gene: TRBJ1-6; v_gene: TRBV27; CDR3nt: TGTGCCAGCAGTCCCCGGACAGGGGGGAATCCGAATTCACCCCTCCACTTT; CDR3aa: CASSPRTGGNPNSPLHF
abundance: few; d_gene: -; j_gene: TRBJ2-3; v_gene: TRBV10-3; CDR3nt: TGTGCCATCAGTGGGGTAGGGGCCACAGATACGCAGTATTTT; CDR3aa: CAISGVGATDTQYF
abundance: -; d_gene: TRBD2; j_gene: TRBJ2-2; v_gene: TRBV29-1; CDR3nt: TGCAGCGTCCGATTAGGACTAGCGGGGTTCACCGGGGAGCTGTTTTTT; CDR3aa: CSVRLGLAGFTGELFF
abundance: -; d_gene: -; j_gene: TRBJ2-5; v_gene: TRBV19; CDR3nt: TGTGCCAGTAGTATAATCGGCAGGGCGGGACAAGAGACCCAGTACTTC; CDR3aa: CASSIIGRAGQETQYF
abundance: once; d_gene: -; j_gene: TRBJ1-2; v_gene: TRBV29-1; CDR3nt: TGCAGCGGACAGGAGAATCAGAGGGGCTACACCTTC; CDR3aa: CSGQENQRGYTF
abundance: -; d_gene: -; j_gene: TRBJ2-1; v_gene: TRBV13; CDR3nt: TGTGCCAGCAGCTTACGGCAGGTTAATTACAATGAGCAGTTCTTC; CDR3aa: CASSLRQVNYNEQFF
abundance: -; d_gene: -; j_gene: TRBJ2-7; v_gene: TRBV7-2; CDR3nt: TGTGCCAGCAGCTTAGTACCGGACTACGAGCAGTACTTC; CDR3aa: CASSLVPDYEQYF
abundance: -; d_gene: -; j_gene: TRBJ2-7; v_gene: TRBV27; CDR3nt: TGTGCCAGCAGTTCCCCTCCGTCCCGCTCCTACGAGCAGTACTTC; CDR3aa: CASSSPPSRSYEQYF
abundance: -; d_gene: -; j_gene: TRBJ1-1; v_gene: TRBV6-5; CDR3nt: TGTGCCAGCCTTCCGGGTTGGGTAAACACTGAAGCTTTCTTT; CDR3aa: CASLPGWVNTEAFF
abundance: once; d_gene: -; j_gene: TRBJ2-7; v_gene: TRBV2; CDR3nt: TGTGCCAGCAGCCTGGACACCTACTCCTACGAGCAGTACTTC; CDR3aa: CASSLDTYSYEQYF
abundance: -; d_gene: -; j_gene: TRBJ2-5; v_gene: TRBV28; CDR3nt: TGTGCCAGCAGTTCCCCCGGCAACGCTGGTGAGACCCAGTACTTC; CDR3aa: CASSSPGNAGETQYF
abundance: once; d_gene: TRBD1; j_gene: TRBJ2-1; v_gene: TRBV3-1/TRBV3-2; CDR3nt: TGTGCCAGCAGCCTTGGGACAGGTACCTCCTACAATGAGCAGTTCTTC; CDR3aa: CASSLGTGTSYNEQFF
abundance: -; d_gene: -; j_gene: TRBJ1-4; v_gene: TRBV28; CDR3nt: TGTGCCAGCAGTCTCCATGCGTATAGGGGACGGGAGGGGACTAATGAAAAACTGTTTTTT; CDR3aa: CASSLHAYRGREGTNEKLFF
abundance: -; d_gene: TRBD2; j_gene: TRBJ2-5; v_gene: TRBV13; CDR3nt: TGTGCCAGCAGCGACGGGACTAGCGGGGGGCTCAAGACCCAGTACTTC; CDR3aa: CASSDGTSGGLKTQYF
abundance: -; d_gene: TRBD1; j_gene: TRBJ2-1; v_gene: TRBV5-1; CDR3nt: TGCGCCAGCAGCTTGGAGCCCGGGACAGGAGACTACAATGAGCAGTTCTTC; CDR3aa: CASSLEPGTGDYNEQFF
abundance: -; d_gene: -; j_gene: TRBJ1-6; v_gene: TRBV5-1; CDR3nt: TGCGCCAGCAGCCGGGGGACGGGGAATTCACCCCTCCACTTT; CDR3aa: CASSRGTGNSPLHF
abundance: once; d_gene: -; j_gene: TRBJ2-7; v_gene: TRBV7-8; CDR3nt: TGTGCCAGCAGCTTAAGGGGGAAGGGGTTCTACGAGCAGTACTTC; CDR3aa: CASSLRGKGFYEQYF
abundance: -; d_gene: TRBD1; j_gene: TRBJ1-5; v_gene: TRBV7-8; CDR3nt: TGTGCCAGCAGCTTAAGTGGACAGGGACGCAATCAGCCCCAGCATTTT; CDR3aa: CASSLSGQGRNQPQHF
abundance: -; d_gene: TRBD1; j_gene: TRBJ1-4; v_gene: TRBV5-1; CDR3nt: TGCGCCAGCAGCTTGGGGACAGGCGAAAAACTGTTTTTT; CDR3aa: CASSLGTGEKLFF
abundance: -; d_gene: -; j_gene: TRBJ2-1; v_gene: TRBV7-3; CDR3nt: TGTGCCAGCAGCTCAACTAGGGTGAATGAGCAGTTCTTC; CDR3aa: CASSSTRVNEQFF
abundance: -; d_gene: TRBD2; j_gene: TRBJ2-7; v_gene: TRBV7-9; CDR3nt: TGTGCCAGCAGCTTCTCAACTAGCGGCCTACCCTACGAGCAGTACTTC; CDR3aa: CASSFSTSGLPYEQYF
abundance: -; d_gene: -; j_gene: TRBJ2-1; v_gene: TRBV6-2/TRBV6-3; CDR3nt: TGTGCCAGCAGTCGAGCCCGGAATGAGCAGTTCTTC; CDR3aa: CASSRARNEQFF